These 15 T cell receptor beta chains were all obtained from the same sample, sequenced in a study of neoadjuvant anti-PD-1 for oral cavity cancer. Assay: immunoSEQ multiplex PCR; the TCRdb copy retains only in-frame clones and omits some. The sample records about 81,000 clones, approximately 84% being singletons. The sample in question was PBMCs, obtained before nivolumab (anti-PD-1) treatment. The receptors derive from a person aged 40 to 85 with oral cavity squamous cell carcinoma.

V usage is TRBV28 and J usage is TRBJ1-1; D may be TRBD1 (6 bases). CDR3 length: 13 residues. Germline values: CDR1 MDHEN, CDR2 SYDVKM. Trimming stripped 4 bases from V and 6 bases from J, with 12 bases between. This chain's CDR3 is CASSWDTQAEAFF. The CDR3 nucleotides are TGTGCCAGCAGTTGGGACACCCAAGCTGAAGCTTTCTTT.

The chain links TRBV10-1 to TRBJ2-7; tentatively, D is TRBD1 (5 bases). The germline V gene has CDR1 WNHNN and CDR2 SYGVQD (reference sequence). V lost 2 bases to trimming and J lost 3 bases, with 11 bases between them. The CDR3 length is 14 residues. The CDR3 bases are TGCGCCAGCAGTGAGGGGGCAGCCAACTACGAGCAGTACTTC. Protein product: CASSEGAANYEQYF.

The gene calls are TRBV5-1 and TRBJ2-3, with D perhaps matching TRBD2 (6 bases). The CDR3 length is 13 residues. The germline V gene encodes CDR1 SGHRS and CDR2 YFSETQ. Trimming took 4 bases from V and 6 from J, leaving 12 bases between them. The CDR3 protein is CASSLRDWDTQYF. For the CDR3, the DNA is TGCGCCAGCAGCCTAAGGGACTGGGATACGCAGTATTTT.

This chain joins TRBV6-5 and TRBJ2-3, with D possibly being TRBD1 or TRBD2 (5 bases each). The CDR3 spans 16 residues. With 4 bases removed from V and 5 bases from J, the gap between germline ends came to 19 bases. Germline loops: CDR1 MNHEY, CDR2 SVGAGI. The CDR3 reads CASSSPGTPQRDTQYF. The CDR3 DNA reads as TGTGCCAGCAGTTCCCCTGGGACCCCACAGAGAGATACGCAGTATTTT.

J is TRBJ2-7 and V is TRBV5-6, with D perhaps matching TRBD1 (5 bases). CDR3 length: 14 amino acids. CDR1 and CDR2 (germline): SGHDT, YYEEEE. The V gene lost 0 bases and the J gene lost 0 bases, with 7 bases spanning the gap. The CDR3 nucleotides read TGTGCCAGCAGCTTGGGACAGACCTCCTACGAGCAGTACTTC. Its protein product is CASSLGQTSYEQYF.

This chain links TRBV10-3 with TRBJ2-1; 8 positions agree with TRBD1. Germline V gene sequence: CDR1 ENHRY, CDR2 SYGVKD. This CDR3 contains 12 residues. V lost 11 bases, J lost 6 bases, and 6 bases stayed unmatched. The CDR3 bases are TGTGCCTCAACAGGGGGGTCCAATGAGCAGTTCTTC. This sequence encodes CASTGGSNEQFF.

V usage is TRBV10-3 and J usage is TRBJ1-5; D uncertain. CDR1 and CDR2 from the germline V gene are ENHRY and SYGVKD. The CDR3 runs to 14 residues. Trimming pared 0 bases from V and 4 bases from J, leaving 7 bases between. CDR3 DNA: TGTGCCATCAGTGAGTCGGGCGGGAATCAGCCCCAGCATTTT. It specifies CAISESGGNQPQHF.

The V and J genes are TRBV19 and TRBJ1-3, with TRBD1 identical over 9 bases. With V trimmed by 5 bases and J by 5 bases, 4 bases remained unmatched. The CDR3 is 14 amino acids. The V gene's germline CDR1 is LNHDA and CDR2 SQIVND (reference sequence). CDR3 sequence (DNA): TGTGCCAGTAGTTCGACAGGGGGTAGAAACACCATATATTTT. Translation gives CASSSTGGRNTIYF.

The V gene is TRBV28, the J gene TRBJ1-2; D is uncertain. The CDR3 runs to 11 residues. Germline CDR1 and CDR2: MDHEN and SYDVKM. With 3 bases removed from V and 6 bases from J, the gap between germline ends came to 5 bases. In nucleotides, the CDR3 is TGTGCCAGCAGTTTTACCCATGGCTACACCTTC. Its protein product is CASSFTHGYTF.

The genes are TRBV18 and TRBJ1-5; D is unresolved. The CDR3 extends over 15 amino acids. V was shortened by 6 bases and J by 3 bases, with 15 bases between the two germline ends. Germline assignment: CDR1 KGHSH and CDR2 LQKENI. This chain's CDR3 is CASSRTQDFNQPQHF. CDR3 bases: TGTGCCAGCTCCAGGACCCAAGATTTCAATCAGCCCCAGCATTTT.

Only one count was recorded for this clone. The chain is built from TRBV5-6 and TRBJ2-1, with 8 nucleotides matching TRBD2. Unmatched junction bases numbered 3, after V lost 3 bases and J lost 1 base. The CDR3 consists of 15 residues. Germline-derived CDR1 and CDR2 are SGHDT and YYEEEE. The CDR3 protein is CASSSVAGSYNEQFF. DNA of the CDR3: TGTGCCAGCAGCTCCGTAGCGGGATCCTACAATGAGCAGTTCTTC.

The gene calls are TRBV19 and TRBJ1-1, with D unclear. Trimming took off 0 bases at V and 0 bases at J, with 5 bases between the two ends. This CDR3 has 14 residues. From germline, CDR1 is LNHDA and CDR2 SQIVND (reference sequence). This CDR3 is CASSIDLVNTEAFF. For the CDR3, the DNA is TGTGCCAGTAGTATAGATCTGGTGAACACTGAAGCTTTCTTT.

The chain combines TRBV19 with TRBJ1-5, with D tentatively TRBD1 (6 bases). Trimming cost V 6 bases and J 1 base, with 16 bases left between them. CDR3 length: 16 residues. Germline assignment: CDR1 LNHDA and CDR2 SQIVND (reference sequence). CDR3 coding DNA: TGTGCCAGTAGCACCTTACAGGGTCGGAGCAATCAGCCCCAGCATTTT. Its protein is CASSTLQGRSNQPQHF.

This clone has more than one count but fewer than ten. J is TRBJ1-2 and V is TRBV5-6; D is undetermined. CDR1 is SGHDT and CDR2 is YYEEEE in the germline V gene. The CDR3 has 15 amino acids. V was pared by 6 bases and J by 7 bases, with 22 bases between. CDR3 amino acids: CASNPRSALSRGYTF. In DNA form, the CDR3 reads TGTGCCAGCAACCCCCGGTCGGCTCTTTCCCGTGGCTACACCTTC.

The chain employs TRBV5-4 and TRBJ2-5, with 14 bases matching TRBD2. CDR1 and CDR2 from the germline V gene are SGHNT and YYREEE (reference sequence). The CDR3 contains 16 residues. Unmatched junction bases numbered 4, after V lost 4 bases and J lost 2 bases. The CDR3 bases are TGTGCCAGCAGCCTCGGGACTAGCGGGAGACAAGAGACCCAGTACTTC. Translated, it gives CASSLGTSGRQETQYF.